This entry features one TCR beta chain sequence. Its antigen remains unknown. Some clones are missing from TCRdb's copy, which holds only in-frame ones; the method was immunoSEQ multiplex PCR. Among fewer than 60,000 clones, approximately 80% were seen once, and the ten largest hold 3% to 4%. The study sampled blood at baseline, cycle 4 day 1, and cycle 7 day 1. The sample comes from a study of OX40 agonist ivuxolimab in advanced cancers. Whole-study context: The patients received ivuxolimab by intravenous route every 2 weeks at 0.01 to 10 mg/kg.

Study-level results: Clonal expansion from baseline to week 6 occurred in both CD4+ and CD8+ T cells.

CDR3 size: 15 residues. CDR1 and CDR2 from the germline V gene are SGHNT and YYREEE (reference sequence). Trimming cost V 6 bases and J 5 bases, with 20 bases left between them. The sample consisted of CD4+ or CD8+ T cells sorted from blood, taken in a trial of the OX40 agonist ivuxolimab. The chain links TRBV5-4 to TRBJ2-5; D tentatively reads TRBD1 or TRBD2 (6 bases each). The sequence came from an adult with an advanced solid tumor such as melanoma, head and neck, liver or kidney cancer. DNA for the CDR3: TGTGCCAGCACCCTGGGAGGAAGGGGGGTGGAGACCCAGTACTTC. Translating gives CASTLGGRGVETQYF.